The 13 T cell receptor beta chains below come from one sample, sequenced in a study of cytomegalovirus exposure and HLA in healthy donors. Clones were read by immunoSEQ multiplex PCR, and TCRdb kept only the in-frame ones, dropping some. The sample has more than 200,000 clones; more than 75% are singletons. Sample: PBMCs. These receptors originate from a man aged 18 to 35 in good health and CMV-seropositive.

The rearrangement joins TRBV5-6 to TRBJ2-7; 8 nucleotides match TRBD2. Germline lookup yields CDR1 SGHDT and CDR2 YYEEEE. CDR3 size: 17 residues. With V trimmed by 0 bases and J by 4 bases, 12 bases remained unmatched. The CDR3 nucleotides read TGTGCCAGCAGCTTGGGCGGGGCTGGAACTAGCGGTTACGAGCAGTACTTC. The encoded protein is CASSLGGAGTSGYEQYF.

The V call is TRBV5-4, the J call TRBJ2-7; perhaps TRBD1 as D (7 bases). This CDR3 is 14 amino acids long. With 0 bases removed from V and 4 bases from J, the gap between germline ends came to 11 bases. Germline CDR1 and CDR2: SGHNT and YYREEE (reference sequence). The CDR3 DNA is TGTGCCAGCAGCTTGGGTCAGGGGGGATACGAGCAGTACTTC. Amino acids: CASSLGQGGYEQYF.

The J gene is TRBJ1-2, the V gene TRBV28; 7 bases align to TRBD1. The germline V gene has CDR1 MDHEN and CDR2 SYDVKM. V trimming: 2 bases; J trimming: 5 bases; junction bases outside the gene matches: 5. There are 14 residues in the CDR3. CDR3 loop: CASSLQGVLYGYTF. DNA of the CDR3: TGTGCCAGCAGTTTACAGGGGGTGCTTTATGGCTACACCTTC.

CDR3 bases: TGTGCCAGCAGCCCTGACATCAATCCGGCTTTCTTT. This codes for CASSPDINPAFF. This rearrangement joins TRBV7-2 to TRBJ1-1; no clear D gene. This CDR3 is built from 12 residues. Looked up from germline, CDR1 is SGHTA and CDR2 is FQGNSA. Deletions cut 5 bases from V and 11 bases from J, with 15 bases between.

The chain uses TRBV2 and TRBJ1-3; a weak D match, TRBD1 (6 bases). CDR1 and CDR2 (germline): SNHLY, FYNNEI. Trimming left V 5 bases short and J 5 bases short, with 16 bases between. This CDR3 is built from 15 residues. The CDR3 is CASSLRQAVRNTIYF. CDR3 bases: TGTGCCAGCAGTCTAAGACAGGCTGTTAGAAACACCATATATTTT.

About this clone itself: This CDR3 is also generated by other DNA sequences in the sample. The J gene is TRBJ2-7, the V gene TRBV6-5; 8 bases agree with TRBD1. CDR3 size: 14 residues. V trimming: 2 bases; J trimming: 3 bases; junction bases outside the gene matches: 3. Germline V gene lookup returns CDR1 MNHEY and CDR2 SVGAGI. The chain's CDR3 is CASSYAGTGYEQYF. The CDR3 bases are TGTGCCAGCAGTTACGCCGGGACAGGCTACGAGCAGTACTTC.

A remark on this clone: Other DNA sequences within the sample encode an identical CDR3. The chain joins TRBV5-1 to TRBJ2-7; TRBD2 matches at 8 bases. Per germline, CDR1 SGHRS and CDR2 YFSETQ. The CDR3 is made up of 15 amino acids. The V and J ends lost 7 bases and 1 base, in that order; junction bases with no gene match: 10. CDR3 sequence (DNA): TGCGCCAGCCGATCCACAAGCGGGAGTTCCTACGAGCAGTACTTC. This encodes CASRSTSGSSYEQYF.

The J gene is TRBJ2-3, the V gene TRBV28; the D is unclear. In germline, CDR1 is MDHEN, CDR2 SYDVKM. V was shortened by 4 bases and J by 5 bases, with 16 bases between the two germline ends. This CDR3 has 15 amino acids. The CDR3 protein is CASSWRGVFVDTQYF. CDR3 nucleotides: TGTGCCAGCAGTTGGCGCGGTGTCTTTGTAGATACGCAGTATTTT.

The rearrangement joins TRBV30 to TRBJ2-3, with D possibly TRBD1 on 6 matching bases. V was trimmed by 3 bases and J by 5 bases, leaving 21 bases between them. CDR3 length: 16 residues. Germline values: CDR1 GTSNPN, CDR2 SVGIG (reference sequence). The CDR3 spells CAWSRSRTGQVDTQYF. The CDR3 DNA sequence: TGTGCCTGGAGCAGATCCAGAACAGGGCAAGTAGATACGCAGTATTTT.

The rearrangement uses TRBV13 and TRBJ2-1; TRBD2 aligns across 10 bases. The germline V gene has CDR1 PRHDT and CDR2 FYEKMQ (reference sequence). The CDR3 extends over 18 amino acids. The V gene end was trimmed by 5 bases and the J gene end by 5 bases; junction bases not matched to a gene: 15. The CDR3 nucleotides read TGTGCCAGCAGCCCTAGCCCCCGGACTAGCGGAAACAACAATGAGCAGTTCTTC. This sequence encodes CASSPSPRTSGNNNEQFF.

In its sample, this clone was seen a few times. This sequence joins TRBV27 and TRBJ2-2, with D tentatively TRBD1 (6 bases). The CDR3 is made up of 12 amino acids. Trimming removed 6 bases from V and 6 bases from J, with 8 bases in between. Germline CDR1 is MNHEY and CDR2 is SMNVEV (reference sequence). CDR3 sequence: CASSQGSGELFF. The CDR3 DNA is TGTGCCAGCAGCCAGGGGTCCGGGGAGCTGTTTTTT.

In DNA, the CDR3 is TGTGCCAGCAGTTCACTAGCGGGGGGCTACAATGAGCAGTTCTTC. Translated: CASSSLAGGYNEQFF. The chain is built from TRBV27 and TRBJ2-1; TRBD2 matches 12 bases. CDR3 length equals 15 residues. Losses at the gene ends were 4 bases for V and 3 bases for J; bases not matched to a gene: 1. Germline assignment: CDR1 MNHEY and CDR2 SMNVEV (reference sequence).

The chain is built from TRBV27 and TRBJ2-7; unclear D gene. This CDR3 contains 13 residues. V was cut by 2 bases and J by 2 bases, with 7 bases left in between. Germline CDR1 is MNHEY and CDR2 is SMNVEV (reference sequence). The CDR3 coding sequence is TGTGCCAGCAGTTTACGGGCAGCCTACGAGCAGTACTTC. Its protein is CASSLRAAYEQYF.